A selection of T cell receptor beta chains follows, all from one sample in a study of T cell repertoires in cytomegalovirus infection. For these TCRs, the target antigens are not known. TCRdb analysed the reads with MiXCR anew, one entry per CDR3 protein. The data contain around 900,000 distinct CDR3 sequences, less than 40% of them singletons. The sequencing here drew on cultured CD8+ T cells from PBMCs, taken from culture after CMV antigen stimulation. Receptors were obtained from a human donor in good health (CMV status not recorded). Some clones in this sample may be carry-over from other donors' samples. Each CDR3 is given with its conserved first and last residue. The D gene is left open where the match is weak. Clone size appears in some rows only: once, few, many, or a class for an expanded clone.

>TRBV19|TRBJ2-1|many|16|TRBD1
TGTGCCAGTAGTATAGGAGGGGGCGGATACTACAATGAGCAGTTCTTC
CASSIGGGGYYNEQFF
>TRBV7-9|TRBJ1-6|few|15|TRBD1
TGTGCCAGCAGCTTGCCGGGGACAGGGGACCCACCCCTCCACTTT
CASSLPGTGDPPLHF
>TRBV7-6|TRBJ2-3|-|18|TRBD2
TGTGCCAGCAGCTCCCCCCCTAGCGGGGCGACTCAAAGGGATACGCAGTATTTT
CASSSPPSGATQRDTQYF
>TRBV10-3|TRBJ1-1|-|12|-
TGTGCCATCAGTGAGCCCAACACTGAAGCTTTCTTT
CAISEPNTEAFF
>TRBV7-3|TRBJ2-1|-|14|TRBD1
TGTGCCAGCAGGACAGGGGTTCCCTACAATGAGCAGTTCTTC
CASRTGVPYNEQFF
>TRBV7-8|TRBJ2-7|-|13|-
TGTGCCAGCAGCTTTCGTTGGCCGGGCGAGCAGTACTTC
CASSFRWPGEQYF
>TRBV6-2/TRBV6-3|TRBJ1-2|-|11|-
TGTGCCGTCCATGGACCCTATGGCTACACCTTC
CAVHGPYGYTF
>TRBV29-1|TRBJ1-2|-|13|-
TGCAGCGTTCCGACACCAGTCCTGTATGGCTACACCTTC
CSVPTPVLYGYTF
>TRBV2|TRBJ2-7|-|13|TRBD1
TGTGCCAGCAAATACAGGGGTTTCTACGAGCAGTACTTC
CASKYRGFYEQYF
>TRBV20-1|TRBJ1-4|-|18|TRBD1
TGCAGTGCTGCCCCAGGGGGCGCGGCCTTAGTCCTTGATGAAAAACTGTTTTTT
CSAAPGGAALVLDEKLFF
>TRBV6-5|TRBJ2-1|-|15|-
TGTGCCAGCATCCGAGGAGAGGGCTCCTACAATGAGCAGTTCTTC
CASIRGEGSYNEQFF
>TRBV6-2/TRBV6-3|TRBJ1-2|-|12|-
TGTGCCAGCAGTTATCAGGAATATGACTACACCTTC
CASSYQEYDYTF
>TRBV7-9|TRBJ1-2|-|15|-
TGTGCCAGCAGCTTAGCGTCAGACCTTAACTATGGCTACACCTTC
CASSLASDLNYGYTF
>TRBV7-8|TRBJ1-3|many|14|TRBD1
TGTGCCAGCAGCCCGACAGGGACTGGAAACACCATATATTTT
CASSPTGTGNTIYF
>TRBV2|TRBJ2-5|few|16|TRBD2
TGTGCCAGCCTAGGACTAGCGAAGAGGCGACAAGAGACCCAGTACTTC
CASLGLAKRRQETQYF
>TRBV4-1|TRBJ1-4|few|14|TRBD1
TGCGCCAGCACCCAGAGACAGGGACTCGAAAAACTGTTTTTT
CASTQRQGLEKLFF
>TRBV2|TRBJ2-3|-|14|-
TGTGCCAGCAGGGGGGGACAGAGCACAGATACGCAGTATTTT
CASRGGQSTDTQYF
>TRBV7-6|TRBJ1-1|many|14|-
TGTGCCAGCAGCTTAGACGGGGGGACCACTGAAGCTTTCTTT
CASSLDGGTTEAFF
>TRBV20-1|TRBJ2-4|-|15|-
TGCAGTGCTAGAGATAGTGAGACAGAGTCCTACATTCAGTACTTC
CSARDSETESYIQYF
>TRBV12-3/TRBV12-4|TRBJ2-1|few|13|-
TGTGCCAGCACCCGGACTGGTGGAGATGAGCAGTTCTTC
CASTRTGGDEQFF